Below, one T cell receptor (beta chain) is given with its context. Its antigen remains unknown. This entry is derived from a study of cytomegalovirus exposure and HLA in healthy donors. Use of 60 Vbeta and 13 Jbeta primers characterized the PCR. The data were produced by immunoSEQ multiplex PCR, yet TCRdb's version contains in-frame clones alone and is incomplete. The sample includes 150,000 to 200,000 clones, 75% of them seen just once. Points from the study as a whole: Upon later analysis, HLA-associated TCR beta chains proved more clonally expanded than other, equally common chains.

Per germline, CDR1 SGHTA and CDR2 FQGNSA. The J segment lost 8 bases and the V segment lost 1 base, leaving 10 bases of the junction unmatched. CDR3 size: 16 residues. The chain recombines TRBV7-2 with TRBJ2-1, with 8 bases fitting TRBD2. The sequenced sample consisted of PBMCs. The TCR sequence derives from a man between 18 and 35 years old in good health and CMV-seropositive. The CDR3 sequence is CASSLVPAGVEHEQFF. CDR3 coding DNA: TGTGCCAGCAGCTTAGTTCCAGCGGGAGTTGAACATGAGCAGTTCTTC. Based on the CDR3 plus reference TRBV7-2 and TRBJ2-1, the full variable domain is GAGVSQSPSNKVTEKGKDVELRCDPISGHTALYWYRQSLGQGLEFLIYFQGNSAPDKSGLPSDRFSAERTGGSVSTLTIQRTQQEDSAVYLCASSLVPAGVEHEQFFGPGTRLTVL.